A selection of T cell receptor beta chains follows, all from one sample in a study of shared clonotypes between healthy human individuals. Libraries were prepared by immunoSEQ multiplex PCR; TCRdb keeps only in-frame clonotypes and omits some of them. The table has 400,000 or so clones, 95% to 97% seen once. Sequenced: memory CD8+ T cells sorted from blood. Source of these receptors: a man between 25 and 39 years old in good health. Both conserved end residues are trimmed from each CDR3. The order of the fields is J gene, V gene, CDR3 length, CDR3 protein.

>TRBJ2-5|TRBV4-1|9
ASRHQETQY
>TRBJ1-1|TRBV29-1|10
SVEESSGKAF
>TRBJ2-1|TRBV7-2|13
ASSTEGSGGNEQF
>TRBJ2-2|TRBV6-5|13
ASRRTGVNTGELF
>TRBJ1-5|TRBV19|14
ASSIGGRYSNQPQH
>TRBJ2-2|TRBV7-8|11
ASSYAFSGELF
>TRBJ2-2|TRBV2|15
ASSQELLAANTGELF
>TRBJ1-3|TRBV4-1|12
ASSQAGMRNTIY
>TRBJ2-1|TRBV7-8|14
ASSPRQGMGAGEQF
>TRBJ1-3|TRBV30|12
AWSHTIGSTTIY
>TRBJ2-7|TRBV5-1|11
ASSPWGSYEQY
>TRBJ2-3|TRBV14|12
ASSHAGVADTQY
>TRBJ2-1|TRBV10-1|15
ASSLGRTSGRALEQF
>TRBJ2-5|TRBV5-1|19
ASSLAPKASGSRGDGETQY
>TRBJ2-7|TRBV30|11
AWNLGQSYEQY
>TRBJ2-5|TRBV5-1|13
ASRSPSGRNETQY
>TRBJ2-1|TRBV2|18
ASSDSRTSGRASSYNEQF
>TRBJ2-7|TRBV30|12
AWSPDLVGVGQY
>TRBJ2-5|TRBV19|13
ASSLPGPADGTQY
>TRBJ1-5|TRBV19|14
ATPDLGCRQHQPQH
>TRBJ2-3|TRBV6-1|12
ASRQTSGTDTQY
>TRBJ2-7|TRBV6-1|11
ASSRDRGYEQY
>TRBJ1-2|TRBV19|12
ASSTTTGIGGYT
>TRBJ2-7|TRBV6-6|14
ASSQLGTRNSYEQY
>TRBJ2-1|TRBV7-2|13
ASSLGSGSYNEQF
>TRBJ2-1|TRBV7-8|13
ASSLSRSSYNEQF
>TRBJ2-7|TRBV4-2|16
ASSQGLAGVVSRYEQY
>TRBJ2-7|TRBV7-6|10
ASSLASSEQY
>TRBJ1-1|TRBV29-1|10
SVEAGGLGAF
>TRBJ2-3|TRBV5-6|13
ASSYPRGMTLSQY
>TRBJ1-3|TRBV28|13
ASSFVRGSGNTIY
>TRBJ2-1|TRBV29-1|12
SVAEDRGANEQF
>TRBJ2-7|TRBV6-5|11
ASSPGRAYEQY
>TRBJ2-7|TRBV11-2|12
ASSPSGRTYEQY
>TRBJ2-3|TRBV6-1|9
ASGWIDTQY
>TRBJ2-3|TRBV4-2|13
ASSQLAGVIDTQY
>TRBJ2-4|TRBV28|11
ASRKGARDIQY